The entry that follows covers one TCR beta chain sequence. The data were taken from a study of blood T cell repertoires in COVID-19. Germline V gene data show CDR1 as KGHDR and CDR2 as SFDVKD. V trimming: 7 bases; J trimming: 4 bases; junction bases outside the gene matches: 11. The CDR3 totals 15 residues. The participants were between about 18 and 90 years old and came from some 23 US areas. Participants had their cohort set by participant-reported clinical history. During the 2 weeks before they entered the study, exposed participants had met someone with a PCR-confirmed or clinician-diagnosed COVID-19 case. As originally analysed: It was from reference gene primer amplification that nucleated cell counts were estimated. TCRdb's table, derived via immunoSEQ multiplex PCR, lists solely in-frame clones and lacks some. V and J calls plus clone size are reproduced from that table; the DNA served to infer D and trimming. The top ten clones hold just over 0.85% of a sample with hundreds of thousands of clones, more than 80% of them seen once.

This chain uses TRBV24-1 with TRBJ1-2, with 7 bases matching TRBD1. The receptor's source is a man between 45 and 60 years old who had been exposed to COVID-19. Sequenced input: PBMCs or T cells enriched from blood (not recorded which). DNA of the CDR3: TGTGCCACCAGCGATACAAGACAGGGCGCCTATGGCTACACCTTC. It specifies CATSDTRQGAYGYTF.